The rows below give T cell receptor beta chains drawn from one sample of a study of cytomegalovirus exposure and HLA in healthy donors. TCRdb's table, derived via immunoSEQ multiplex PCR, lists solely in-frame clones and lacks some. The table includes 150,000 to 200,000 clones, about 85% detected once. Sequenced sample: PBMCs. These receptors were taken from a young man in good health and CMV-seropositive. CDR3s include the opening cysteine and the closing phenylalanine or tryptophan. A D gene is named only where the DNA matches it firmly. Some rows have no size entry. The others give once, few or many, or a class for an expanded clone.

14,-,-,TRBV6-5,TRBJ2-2,CASSKNAWGGKLFF,TGTGCCAGCAGTAAAAACGCATGGGGGGGCAAGCTGTTTTTT
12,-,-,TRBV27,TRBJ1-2,CASSLGGNGYTF,TGTGCCAGCAGTTTAGGGGGGAATGGCTACACCTTC
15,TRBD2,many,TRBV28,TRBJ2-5,CASSLLRLAEETQYF,TGTGCCAGCAGTCTACTAAGGCTAGCGGAAGAGACCCAGTACTTC
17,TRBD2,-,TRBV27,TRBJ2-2,CASSFGEGLANTGELFF,TGTGCCAGCAGTTTTGGTGAGGGACTAGCGAACACCGGGGAGCTGTTTTTT
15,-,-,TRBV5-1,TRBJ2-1,CASSLEGEVYNEQFF,TGCGCCAGCAGCTTGGAAGGCGAGGTCTACAATGAGCAGTTCTTC
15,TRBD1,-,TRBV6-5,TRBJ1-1,CASSRTGTGITEAFF,TGTGCCAGCAGTCGAACCGGGACAGGGATCACTGAAGCTTTCTTT
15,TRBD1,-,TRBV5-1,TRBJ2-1,CASSYGQGYYNEQFF,TGCGCCAGCAGCTACGGACAGGGTTACTACAATGAGCAGTTCTTC
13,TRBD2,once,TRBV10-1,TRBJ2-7,CASSESGGNEQYF,TGCGCCAGCAGTGAGTCCGGGGGGAACGAGCAGTACTTC
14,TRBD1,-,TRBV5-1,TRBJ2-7,CASSLGQGPYEQYF,TGCGCCAGCAGCTTGGGACAGGGACCTTACGAGCAGTACTTC
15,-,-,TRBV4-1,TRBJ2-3,CASSQDREVPDTQYF,TGCGCCAGCAGCCAAGATCGAGAAGTCCCAGATACGCAGTATTTT
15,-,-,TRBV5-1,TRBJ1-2,CASSLTGRLNYGYTF,TGCGCCAGCAGCTTGACAGGTCGACTTAACTATGGCTACACCTTC
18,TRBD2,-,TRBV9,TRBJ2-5,CASSVASSPAGGRETQYF,TGTGCCAGCAGCGTAGCCTCATCCCCAGCGGGGGGGCGGGAGACCCAGTACTTC
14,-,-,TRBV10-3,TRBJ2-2,CAILRTEPNGELFF,TGTGCCATCCTACGGACAGAGCCAAACGGGGAGCTGTTTTTT
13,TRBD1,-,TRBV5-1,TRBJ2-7,CASSLGQGNEQYF,TGCGCCAGCAGCCTCGGACAGGGCAACGAGCAGTACTTC
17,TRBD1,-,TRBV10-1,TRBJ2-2,CASSPGTGRTHTGELFF,TGCGCCAGCAGTCCCGGGACAGGTCGGACCCACACCGGGGAGCTGTTTTTT
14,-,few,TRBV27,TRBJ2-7,CASRTTRSSYEQYF,TGTGCCAGCAGGACGACTAGGAGCTCCTACGAGCAGTACTTC
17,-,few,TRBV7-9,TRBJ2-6,CASSFGLANSGANVLTF,TGTGCCAGCAGCTTTGGACTGGCCAATTCTGGGGCCAACGTCCTGACTTTC
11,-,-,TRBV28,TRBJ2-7,CASNQGYEQYF,TGTGCCAGCAATCAGGGGTACGAGCAGTACTTC
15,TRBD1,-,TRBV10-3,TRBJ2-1,CAINSGTGEWDEQFF,TGTGCCATCAATTCCGGGACAGGGGAATGGGATGAGCAGTTCTTC
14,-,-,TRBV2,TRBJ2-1,CANLDRSSYNEQFF,TGTGCCAACCTAGACAGGAGCTCCTACAATGAGCAGTTCTTC
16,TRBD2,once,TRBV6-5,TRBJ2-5,CASSYGRGLAGETQYF,TGTGCCAGCAGTTACGGACGTGGGCTAGCGGGAGAGACCCAGTACTTC
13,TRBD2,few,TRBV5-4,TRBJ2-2,CARAGAYTGELFF,TGTGCCAGAGCGGGGGCCTACACCGGGGAGCTGTTTTTT
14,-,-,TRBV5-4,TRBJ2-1,CASSRVEQLDEQFF,TGTGCCAGCAGCCGGGTTGAGCAGTTGGATGAGCAGTTCTTC
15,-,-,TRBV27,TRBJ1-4,CASSPDGATNEKLFF,TGTGCCAGCAGTCCCGACGGAGCAACTAATGAAAAACTGTTTTTT
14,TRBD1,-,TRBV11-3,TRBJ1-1,CASSKRQGNTEAFF,TGTGCCAGCAGCAAGCGACAGGGGAACACTGAAGCTTTCTTT
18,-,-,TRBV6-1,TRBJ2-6,CASSEGAYPLSGANVLTF,TGTGCCAGCAGTGAAGGGGCTTATCCCCTCTCTGGGGCCAACGTCCTGACTTTC
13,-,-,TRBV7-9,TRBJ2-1,CASSLTGYNEQFF,TGTGCCAGCAGCCTGACAGGTTACAATGAGCAGTTCTTC
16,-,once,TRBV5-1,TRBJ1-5,CASSPRAIYSNQPQHF,TGCGCCAGCAGCCCCCGAGCGATTTATAGCAATCAGCCCCAGCATTTT
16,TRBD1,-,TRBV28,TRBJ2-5,CASSLGTGVIRETQYF,TGTGCCAGCAGTTTGGGGACAGGGGTGATCCGGGAGACCCAGTACTTC
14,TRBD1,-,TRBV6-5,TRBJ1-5,CASSPGTGRQPQHF,TGTGCCAGCAGTCCCGGGACAGGCCGACAGCCCCAGCATTTT
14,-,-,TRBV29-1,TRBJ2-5,CSVGGVEGGETQYF,TGCAGCGTTGGGGGGGTCGAGGGCGGCGAGACCCAGTACTTC
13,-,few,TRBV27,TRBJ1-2,CASSLQIDYGYTF,TGTGCCAGCAGTTTACAGATCGATTATGGCTACACCTTC
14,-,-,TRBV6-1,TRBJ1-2,CASSLDGENYGYTF,TGTGCCAGCAGTTTGGACGGGGAGAACTATGGCTACACCTTC
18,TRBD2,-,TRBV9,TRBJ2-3,CASSQGLAGGPSADTQYF,TGTGCCAGCAGCCAGGGACTAGCGGGGGGGCCATCCGCAGATACGCAGTATTTT
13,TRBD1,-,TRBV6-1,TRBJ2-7,CASWTGRTYEQYF,TGTGCCAGTTGGACAGGGAGGACCTACGAGCAGTACTTC
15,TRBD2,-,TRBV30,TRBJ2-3,CAWSVGSGSADTQYF,TGTGCCTGGAGTGTCGGCAGCGGGAGTGCAGATACGCAGTATTTT